Given below is one TCR beta chain in context. Its antigen is still unknown. No base qualities exist here, and no much larger clone lies one base off it. One collaborating source in Seattle enrolled patients while the patients were actively infected and followed the patients over time throughout the course of disease. Whole blood was collected in K2EDTA tubes by collaborating institutions according to the institutions' own protocols. For TCRbeta analysis, collaborator samples were shipped as frozen whole blood, as isolated PBMCs, or as DNA extracted from either sample type. The germline V gene supplies CDR1 SGHRS and CDR2 YFSETQ. V was cut back by 0 bases and J by 6 bases, leaving a gap of 21 bases between them. The CDR3 has 17 amino acids, counting the end cysteine and phenylalanine. The DNA shown is the 51-base CDR3, in frame from base 1. This sample was included in a study of blood T cell repertoires in COVID-19 (TCRdb year 2020). About the investigation overall: Collaborator samples came from the United States, Italy and Spain and covered acute and convalescent phases of COVID-19. The prospective study material was composed of cDNA or gDNA derived from T cells, B-cell-depleted T cells, or PBMCs. The dataset comprised deeply sampled blood TCRbeta repertoires from subjects exposed to, actively infected with, or recovered from COVID-19. The repertoires were made available in a free public database intended to serve as a resource for research on the immune response to SARS-CoV-2. Samples were obtained from the ongoing ImmuneRACE study (first 160 participants) and from some 1,300 subjects provided by 6 global collaborators. The sample metadata nearly always contained a de-identified subject ID, COVID-19 status, age in years and sex. HLA class I and class II types, where available, came from metadata supplied by the sample provider rather than from assay-based typing. The full study reports these points: The quantity of clinical and demographic metadata differed by source and by participant and was supplied without curation.

TCRbeta CDR3 regions were amplified from genomic DNA by means of the immunoSEQ Assay, a bias-controlled multiplex PCR. In the authors' own workflow: The number of nucleated cells in each sample was estimated from the amplification of reference gene primers within the assay. To quantify the absolute abundance of each unique TCRbeta CDR3 rearrangement, sequence reads were collapsed and filtered. For each sample, productive Simpson clonality was calculated as the square root of Simpson's diversity index over productive rearrangements. Sourced from immuneACCESS, this table was stored by TCRdb with only in-frame sequences that have V and J called. A share of the clones is absent; for the studies checked, an unresolved V gene accounts for under half, and the remainder has no known explanation. Clone size and the V and J calls come from that table; the DNA yielded D and trimming. Across this sample there are some 400,000 clones, with about 90% seen only once. The ten most abundant clones make up under 3% of the sample.

The sequence was collected from a woman aged 60-75 years with COVID-19, enrolled during active disease. Input material: peripheral blood. The chain couples TRBV5-1 to TRBJ1-1, with an unclear D gene assignment. The CDR3 region reads CASSLAPGSPYRAEAFF. The nucleotide sequence reads as follows: TGCGCCAGCAGCTTGGCCCCTGGTTCTCCGTATAGAGCTGAAGCTTTCTTT.